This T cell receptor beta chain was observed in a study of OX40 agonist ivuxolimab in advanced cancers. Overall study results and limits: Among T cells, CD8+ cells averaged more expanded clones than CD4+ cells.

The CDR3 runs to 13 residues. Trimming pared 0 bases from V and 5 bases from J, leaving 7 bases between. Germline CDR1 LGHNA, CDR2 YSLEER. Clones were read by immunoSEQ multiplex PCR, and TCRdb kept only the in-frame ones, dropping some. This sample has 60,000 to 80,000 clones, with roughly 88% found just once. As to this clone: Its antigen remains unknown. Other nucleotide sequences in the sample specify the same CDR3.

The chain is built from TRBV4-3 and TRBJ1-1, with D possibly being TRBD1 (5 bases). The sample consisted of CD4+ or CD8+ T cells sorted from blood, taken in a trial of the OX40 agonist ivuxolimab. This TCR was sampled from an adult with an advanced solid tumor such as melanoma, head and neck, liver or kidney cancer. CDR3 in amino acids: CASSQDRGTEAFF. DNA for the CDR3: TGCGCCAGCAGCCAAGATCGGGGGACTGAAGCTTTCTTT.